Listed below are T cell receptor beta chains from one sample, sequenced in a study of control samples from healthy donors and cancer patients. Clones were sequenced by immunoSEQ multiplex PCR, and TCRdb holds only the in-frame ones, with some missing. Found here are 55,000 to 90,000 clones, under 90% of them singletons; the top ten hold under 30%. Input material: blood. The receptor source for this set is a man in his fifties or sixties in good health. Each CDR3 is given with its conserved first and last residue. The D gene is left open where the match is weak. The listing skips clone size in some rows; elsewhere it reads once, few, many or a size class.

size	D	V	J	CDR3	DNA
-	TRBD1	TRBV18	TRBJ2-2	CASSPRIRTGGGELFF	TGTGCCAGCTCACCACGGATCCGGACAGGCGGCGGGGAGCTGTTTTTT
-	-	TRBV9	TRBJ2-1	CATAPFSGSSYNEQFF	TGTGCCACCGCCCCGTTTAGCGGCAGCTCCTACAATGAGCAGTTCTTC
-	-	TRBV19	TRBJ2-3	CATLGKGTDTQYF	TGTGCCACCCTAGGGAAGGGTACAGATACGCAGTATTTT
-	-	TRBV6-1	TRBJ1-1	CASLRQVNTEAFF	TGTGCCAGCCTCCGACAGGTCAACACTGAAGCTTTCTTT
-	TRBD1	TRBV30	TRBJ1-1	CAWSSLQGTGTEAFF	TGTGCCTGGAGTTCCCTACAGGGGACGGGGACTGAAGCTTTCTTT
-	-	TRBV28	TRBJ1-5	CASSLLGGGNQPQHF	TGTGCCAGCAGTCTCTTAGGGGGAGGCAATCAGCCCCAGCATTTT
-	TRBD2	TRBV7-2	TRBJ2-3	CASSLILLLADDTDTQYF	TGTGCCAGCAGCTTGATCCTCCTCCTAGCGGACGACACAGATACGCAGTATTTT
-	-	TRBV28	TRBJ1-2	CASSLFPPSGYTF	TGTGCCAGCAGTTTATTCCCCCCCAGTGGCTACACCTTC
-	-	TRBV4-2	TRBJ1-2	CASSQDEGYYGYTF	TGTGCCAGCAGCCAAGACGAGGGCTACTATGGCTACACCTTC
-	TRBD1	TRBV11-3	TRBJ2-7	CASAPQDRVNYEQYF	TGTGCCAGCGCGCCTCAGGACAGGGTGAACTACGAGCAGTACTTC
once	TRBD1	TRBV28	TRBJ2-3	CASRMRGGGDTQYF	TGTGCCAGCAGAATGAGAGGGGGCGGTGATACGCAGTATTTT
few	-	TRBV9	TRBJ1-1	CASSVGVELTEAFF	TGTGCCAGCAGCGTAGGAGTGGAGTTGACTGAAGCTTTCTTT
-	-	TRBV7-6	TRBJ2-5	CASSLVAKSQETQYF	TGTGCCAGCAGCTTAGTAGCGAAATCCCAAGAGACCCAGTACTTC
-	-	TRBV6-6	TRBJ1-5	CASSYPGYDQPQHF	TGTGCCAGCAGTTACCCAGGGTATGATCAGCCCCAGCATTTT
-	-	TRBV11-2	TRBJ1-3	CASSISVGNTIYF	TGTGCCAGCAGCATTTCGGTTGGAAACACCATATATTTT
-	-	TRBV2	TRBJ2-1	CASSGRSEDHNEQFF	TGTGCCAGCAGTGGCCGATCTGAGGACCACAATGAGCAGTTCTTC
-	-	TRBV15	TRBJ1-4	CATSRDELGNRGEKLFF	TGTGCCACCAGCAGAGATGAGTTAGGAAACCGGGGTGAAAAACTGTTTTTT
-	-	TRBV24-1	TRBJ2-1	CATSDALAGFYNEQFF	TGTGCCACCAGTGATGCCCTCGCGGGATTCTACAATGAGCAGTTCTTC
-	-	TRBV7-2	TRBJ1-1	CASSLKGQGTEAFF	TGTGCCAGCAGCTTAAAGGGTCAGGGAACTGAAGCTTTCTTT
-	-	TRBV7-2	TRBJ1-6	CASSSVEGRGYSPLHF	TGTGCCAGCAGCAGCGTAGAGGGCAGGGGATATTCACCCCTCCACTTT
-	-	TRBV5-1	TRBJ2-5	CASSLARETQYF	TGCGCCAGCAGCTTGGCCCGGGAGACCCAGTACTTC
-	-	TRBV7-3	TRBJ1-1	CASSQHMNTEAFF	TGTGCCAGCAGCCAACACATGAACACTGAAGCTTTCTTT
-	-	TRBV24-1	TRBJ2-7	CATSDPSRAHEQYF	TGTGCCACCAGTGATCCCAGCAGGGCCCACGAGCAGTACTTC
-	-	TRBV6-2/TRBV6-3	TRBJ2-2	CASSYEELGVYLGELFF	TGTGCCAGCAGTTACGAGGAATTGGGGGTTTACCTCGGGGAGCTGTTTTTT
-	-	TRBV6-1	TRBJ2-7	CASSESMAQGQYF	TGTGCCAGCAGTGAAAGTATGGCCCAAGGGCAGTACTTC
-	TRBD1	TRBV28	TRBJ1-1	CASSPPGGNTEAFF	TGTGCCAGCAGTCCTCCAGGGGGGAACACTGAAGCTTTCTTT
once	-	TRBV6-5	TRBJ2-1	CASQMRDSYNEQFF	TGTGCCAGCCAAATGCGGGACTCCTACAATGAGCAGTTCTTC
-	-	TRBV4-3	TRBJ2-3	CASSPARGAGTDTQYF	TGCGCCAGCAGCCCTGCCAGGGGGGCTGGCACAGATACGCAGTATTTT
few	-	TRBV4-1	TRBJ1-5	CASSQDEGFSQPQHF	TGCGCCAGCAGCCAAGATGAGGGGTTTAGCCAGCCCCAGCATTTT
-	-	TRBV7-9	TRBJ1-1	CASRSRVEEDTEAFF	TGTGCCAGCAGATCCCGGGTAGAAGAGGACACTGAAGCTTTCTTT
few	-	TRBV4-2	TRBJ2-1	CASSQEGGTQTYNEQFF	TGTGCCAGCAGCCAAGAAGGAGGGACCCAGACCTACAATGAGCAGTTCTTC
-	-	TRBV12-3/TRBV12-4	TRBJ1-2	CASSLGYGYTF	TGTGCCAGCAGTTTAGGCTATGGCTACACCTTC
-	-	TRBV5-1	TRBJ2-7	CASSLRLRTATGSYEQYF	TGCGCCAGCAGCTTGAGGCTGAGGACAGCGACGGGGTCCTACGAGCAGTACTTC
-	TRBD1	TRBV14	TRBJ1-5	CASSHYGQDQPQHF	TGTGCCAGCAGTCACTACGGACAGGACCAGCCCCAGCATTTT
few	TRBD1	TRBV24-1	TRBJ1-2	CATSDFPTTGRGYTF	TGTGCCACCAGTGATTTTCCTACGACAGGGAGAGGCTACACCTTC
-	-	TRBV30	TRBJ2-1	CAWNSWGANEQFF	TGTGCCTGGAATTCGTGGGGGGCAAATGAGCAGTTCTTC
-	TRBD2	TRBV4-1	TRBJ2-1	CASSQVAGGFNEQFF	TGCGCCAGCAGCCAGGTAGCGGGGGGGTTCAATGAGCAGTTCTTC
-	TRBD1	TRBV3-1/TRBV3-2	TRBJ2-1	CASSVRQGDEQFF	TGTGCCAGCAGCGTCCGACAGGGGGATGAGCAGTTCTTC
-	-	TRBV28	TRBJ1-1	CASSPPGGNTEAFF	TGTGCCAGCAGCCCCCCGGGAGGGAACACTGAAGCTTTCTTT
-	-	TRBV2	TRBJ1-1	CASSEIAEAFF	TGTGCCAGCAGTGAAATTGCTGAAGCTTTCTTT
-	TRBD2	TRBV30	TRBJ2-2	CAWRRGTNTGELFF	TGTGCCTGGAGGCGGGGGACGAACACCGGGGAGCTGTTTTTT
-	TRBD1	TRBV27	TRBJ1-5	CASSRGTGGNQPQHF	TGTGCCAGCAGCCGCGGGACAGGGGGCAATCAGCCCCAGCATTTT
few	-	TRBV9	TRBJ2-7	CASSVDPDTSYEQYF	TGTGCCAGCAGCGTAGATCCGGACACCTCCTACGAGCAGTACTTC
-	-	TRBV6-2/TRBV6-3	TRBJ1-5	CASSSEGSSQPQHF	TGTGCCAGCAGTAGTGAGGGGTCCAGTCAGCCCCAGCATTTT
-	-	TRBV19	TRBJ1-2	CASIGWGERPYGYTF	TGTGCCAGTATCGGGTGGGGTGAAAGACCCTATGGCTACACCTTC
-	TRBD1	TRBV7-9	TRBJ1-1	CASSLGQGAFF	TGTGCCAGCAGCCTCGGACAGGGAGCTTTCTTT
few	-	TRBV28	TRBJ1-5	CASSLIWTSSNQPQHF	TGTGCCAGCAGTTTAATCTGGACATCTAGCAATCAGCCCCAGCATTTT
-	TRBD2	TRBV3-1/TRBV3-2	TRBJ2-3	CASSQQGGRTDTQYF	TGTGCCAGCAGCCAACAGGGAGGGAGGACGGATACGCAGTATTTT
few	-	TRBV5-1	TRBJ2-7	CASSLGGYAGQLYF	TGCGCCAGCAGCTTGGGCGGTTACGCGGGACAACTTTACTTC
-	-	TRBV18	TRBJ1-2	CASSPQEQNNYGYTF	TGTGCCAGCTCACCGCAGGAACAGAATAACTATGGCTACACCTTC